This T cell receptor (beta chain) was found in a study of blood T cell repertoires in COVID-19. Whole-study context: COVID-19 samples from acute and convalescent phases originated in the United States, Italy and Spain. T cells, B-cell-depleted T cells, or PBMCs supplied cDNA or gDNA.

Per the original methods: Estimation of nucleated cell counts relied on the amplification of reference gene primers. The protocol was immunoSEQ multiplex PCR, while the TCRdb copy is restricted to in-frame clones and leaves out a portion. V and J calls and clone size are copied from that table; D and trimming were computed from the DNA. The sample yields about 180,000 clones, approximately 82% seen once. V was pared by 0 bases and J by 6 bases, with 14 bases between. The CDR3 spans 15 residues. Per the germline V gene, CDR1 is SGHVS and CDR2 is FNYEAQ. The chain links TRBV7-6 to TRBJ1-2, with D unclear. The TCR was taken from a woman older than 75 with active or convalescent COVID-19. Sequences were obtained from peripheral blood. The CDR3 region is CASSLAGGGLNGYTF. In nucleotides, the CDR3 is TGTGCCAGCAGCTTAGCGGGCGGCGGGTTGAATGGCTACACCTTC.